This is a list of T cell receptor beta chains from one sample in a study of blood T cell repertoires in COVID-19. Profiling relied on immunoSEQ multiplex PCR, and the TCRdb table lists in-frame clones only, not all of them. The sample holds about 70,000 clones, around 90% seen once. The specimen was peripheral blood. The receptors were gathered from a human donor in a cohort sampled during active COVID-19. Both conserved end residues are part of each CDR3. D genes are given only for firm matches. Rows may omit the clone size; those that give it use once, few, many or a size class.

D gene,J gene,clone size,V gene,CDR3 protein,CDR3 DNA
NA,TRBJ1-3,NA,TRBV11-2,CASSINSGRGNTIYF,TGTGCCAGCAGCATCAACTCAGGGCGCGGAAACACCATATATTTT
TRBD2,TRBJ2-3,NA,TRBV5-6,CASSLTAGGRTDTQYF,TGTGCCAGCAGCTTGACGGCGGGGGGCCGCACAGATACGCAGTATTTT
TRBD1,TRBJ1-1,NA,TRBV6-6,CASSADRGEAFF,TGTGCCAGCAGCGCAGACAGGGGGGAAGCTTTCTTT
TRBD2,TRBJ2-2,once,TRBV5-5,CASSLGTTPGELFF,TGTGCCAGCAGCCTTGGGACTACCCCCGGGGAGCTGTTTTTT
TRBD2,TRBJ2-1,NA,TRBV12-5,CASGLLRGTSGVSYNEQFF,TGTGCTAGTGGTTTGCTCCGCGGGACTAGCGGGGTTTCCTACAATGAGCAGTTCTTC
TRBD1,TRBJ2-2,once,TRBV29-1,CSAQPRQGGELFF,TGCAGCGCGCAGCCCCGACAGGGCGGGGAGCTGTTTTTT
NA,TRBJ2-5,NA,TRBV28,CASSLSGETQYF,TGTGCCAGCAGTTTATCAGGAGAGACCCAGTACTTC
NA,TRBJ1-6,few,TRBV27,CASSDYTGRSPLHF,TGTGCCAGCTCCGACTATACAGGGCGTTCACCCCTCCACTTT
TRBD1,TRBJ2-3,NA,TRBV29-1,CSVKGAASTDTQYF,TGCAGCGTTAAGGGGGCGGCGAGCACAGATACGCAGTATTTT
TRBD2,TRBJ2-2,once,TRBV27,CASSLRLASNTGELFF,TGTGCCAGCAGTTTACGACTAGCGTCGAACACCGGGGAGCTGTTTTTT
TRBD2,TRBJ2-2,NA,TRBV7-3,CASSLTAGGSTGELFF,TGTGCCAGCAGCTTAACAGCGGGAGGCAGCACCGGGGAGCTGTTTTTT
TRBD1,TRBJ1-2,NA,TRBV28,CASSLWEGADGYTF,TGTGCCAGCAGTTTATGGGAGGGGGCGGATGGCTACACCTTC
NA,TRBJ2-7,NA,TRBV27,CASSLGAGRDYEQYF,TGTGCCAGCAGTTTAGGGGCGGGGAGAGACTACGAGCAGTACTTC
TRBD2,TRBJ2-5,NA,TRBV11-3,CASSHSGRSQETQYF,TGTGCCAGCTCCCATAGCGGGAGAAGCCAAGAGACCCAGTACTTC
TRBD2,TRBJ2-7,NA,TRBV19,CASSQAGGVHYEQYF,TGTGCCAGTAGCCAAGCGGGAGGGGTACACTACGAGCAGTACTTC
TRBD2,TRBJ2-3,NA,TRBV12-3/TRBV12-4,CASSLEAGNTQYF,TGTGCCAGCAGTTTGGAAGCGGGGAATACGCAGTATTTT
TRBD2,TRBJ2-3,NA,TRBV4-3,CASSQVASGTQYF,TGCGCCAGCAGCCAAGTAGCTAGCGGTACGCAGTATTTT
TRBD2,TRBJ2-5,NA,TRBV9,CASSVGAGVEETQYF,TGTGCCAGCAGCGTAGGAGCGGGAGTGGAAGAGACCCAGTACTTC
TRBD1,TRBJ2-5,NA,TRBV9,CASSVGDRGQTQYF,TGTGCCAGCAGCGTAGGGGACAGGGGTCAGACCCAGTACTTC
NA,TRBJ1-1,NA,TRBV19,CASSITRATEAFF,TGTGCCAGTAGTATCACCAGGGCCACTGAAGCTTTCTTT
NA,TRBJ2-2,NA,TRBV24-1,CATSDLWTFNAGELFF,TGTGCCACCAGTGACCTGTGGACTTTTAACGCCGGGGAGCTGTTTTTT
NA,TRBJ2-1,NA,TRBV6-2/TRBV6-3,CASSPTSSYNEQFF,TGTGCCAGCAGTCCCACTAGCTCCTACAATGAGCAGTTCTTC
TRBD1,TRBJ2-5,once,TRBV5-4,CASTRQGFLETQYF,TGTGCCAGCACCCGACAGGGATTCCTGGAGACCCAGTACTTC
TRBD2,TRBJ2-3,NA,TRBV4-2,CASSQEVPLAGGTDTQYF,TGTGCCAGCAGCCAAGAGGTCCCCCTAGCGGGGGGCACAGATACGCAGTATTTT
NA,TRBJ2-1,few,TRBV7-9,CASSRLDREYRNEQFF,TGTGCCAGCAGCCGCCTCGATAGAGAATACCGCAATGAGCAGTTCTTC
NA,TRBJ2-2,NA,TRBV11-2,CASSLAGFRTYTGELFF,TGTGCCAGCAGCTTAGCAGGGTTCCGGACCTACACCGGGGAGCTGTTTTTT
TRBD1,TRBJ2-7,NA,TRBV5-4,CASSKDRSYEQYF,TGTGCCAGCAGCAAGGACAGGAGCTACGAGCAGTACTTC
TRBD2,TRBJ2-2,NA,TRBV28,CASSPGWREGTGELFF,TGTGCCAGCAGCCCAGGGTGGCGGGAGGGGACCGGGGAGCTGTTTTTT
NA,TRBJ1-1,NA,TRBV7-2,CASSLAESTEAFF,TGTGCCAGCAGCTTAGCGGAGAGCACTGAAGCTTTCTTT
TRBD1,TRBJ1-1,NA,TRBV14,CASSGDRRTEAFF,TGTGCCAGCAGCGGGGACAGGAGAACTGAAGCTTTCTTT
NA,TRBJ1-1,NA,TRBV6-2/TRBV6-3,CASSYTSFTEAFF,TGTGCCAGCAGTTACACGAGTTTCACTGAAGCTTTCTTT
TRBD1,TRBJ1-6,NA,TRBV5-1,CASSLHRQGRNSPLHF,TGCGCCAGCAGCTTGCACAGACAGGGGAGAAATTCACCCCTCCACTTT
TRBD1,TRBJ1-2,NA,TRBV9,CASSARIASSTGHYGYTF,TGTGCCAGCAGCGCCCGCATAGCCTCCTCGACAGGGCACTATGGCTACACCTTC
NA,TRBJ2-7,NA,TRBV21-1,CASSKGKLAGVGDTYEQYF,TGTGCCAGCAGCAAAGGAAAACTAGCGGGAGTAGGGGACACCTACGAGCAGTACTTC
TRBD2,TRBJ2-1,NA,TRBV6-1,CASSESGGRGEQFF,TGTGCCAGCAGTGAATCGGGCGGGAGAGGTGAGCAGTTCTTC
TRBD2,TRBJ2-3,NA,TRBV7-2,CASSSGLAGTDTQYF,TGTGCCAGCAGCTCGGGACTAGCGGGAACAGATACGCAGTATTTT